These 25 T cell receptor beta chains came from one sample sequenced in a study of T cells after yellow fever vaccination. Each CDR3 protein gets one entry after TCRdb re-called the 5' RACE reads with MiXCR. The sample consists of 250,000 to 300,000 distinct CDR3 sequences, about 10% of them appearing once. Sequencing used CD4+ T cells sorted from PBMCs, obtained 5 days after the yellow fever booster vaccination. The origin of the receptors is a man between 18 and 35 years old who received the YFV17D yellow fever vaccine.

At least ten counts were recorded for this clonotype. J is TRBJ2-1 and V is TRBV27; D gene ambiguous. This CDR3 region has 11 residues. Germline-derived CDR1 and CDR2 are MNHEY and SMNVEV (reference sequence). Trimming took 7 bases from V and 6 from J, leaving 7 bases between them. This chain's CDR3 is CASKKTNEQFF. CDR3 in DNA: TGTGCCAGCAAGAAGACCAATGAGCAGTTCTTC.

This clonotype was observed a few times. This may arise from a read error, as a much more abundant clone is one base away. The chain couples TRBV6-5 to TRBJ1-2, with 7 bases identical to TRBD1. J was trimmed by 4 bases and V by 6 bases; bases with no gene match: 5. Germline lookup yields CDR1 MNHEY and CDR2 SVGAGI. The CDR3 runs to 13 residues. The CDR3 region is CASSLGQRYGYTF. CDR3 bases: TGTGCCAGCAGCTTGGGACAGCGCTATGGCTACACCTTC.

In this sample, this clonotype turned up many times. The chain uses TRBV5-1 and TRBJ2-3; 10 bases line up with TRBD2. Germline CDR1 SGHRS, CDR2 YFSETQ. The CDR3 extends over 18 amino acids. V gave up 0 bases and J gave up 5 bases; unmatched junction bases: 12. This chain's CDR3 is CASSLGALAGAVRDTQYF. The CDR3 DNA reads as TGCGCCAGCAGCTTGGGAGCGCTAGCGGGGGCTGTGCGAGATACGCAGTATTTT.

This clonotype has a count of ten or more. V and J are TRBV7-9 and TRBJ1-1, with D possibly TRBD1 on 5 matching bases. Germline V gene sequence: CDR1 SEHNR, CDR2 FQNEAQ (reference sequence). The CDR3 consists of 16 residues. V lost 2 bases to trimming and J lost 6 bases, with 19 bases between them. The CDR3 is CASSLLFQGGPPEAFF. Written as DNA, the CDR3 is TGTGCCAGCAGCTTATTATTCCAGGGAGGACCCCCTGAAGCTTTCTTT.

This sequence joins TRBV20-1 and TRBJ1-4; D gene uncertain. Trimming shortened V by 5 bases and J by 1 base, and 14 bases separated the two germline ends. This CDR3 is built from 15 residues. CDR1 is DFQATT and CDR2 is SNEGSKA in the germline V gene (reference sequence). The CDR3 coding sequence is TGCAGTGCTTCTGACCCAAGAGGAACTAATGAAAAACTGTTTTTT. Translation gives CSASDPRGTNEKLFF.

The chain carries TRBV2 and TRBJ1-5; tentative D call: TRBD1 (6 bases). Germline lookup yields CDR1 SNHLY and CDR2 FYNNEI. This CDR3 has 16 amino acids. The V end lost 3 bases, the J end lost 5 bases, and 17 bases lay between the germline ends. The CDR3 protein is CASSDPGQRHHQPQHF. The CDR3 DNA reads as TGTGCCAGCAGTGATCCCGGACAGCGTCACCATCAGCCCCAGCATTTT.

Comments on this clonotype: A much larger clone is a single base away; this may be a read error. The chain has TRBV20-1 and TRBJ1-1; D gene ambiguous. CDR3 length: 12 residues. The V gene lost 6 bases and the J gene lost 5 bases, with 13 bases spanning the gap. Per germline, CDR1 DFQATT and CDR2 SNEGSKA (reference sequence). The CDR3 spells CSAPAGKTEAFF. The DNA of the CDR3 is TGCAGTGCCCCGGCTGGTAAGACTGAAGCTTTCTTT.

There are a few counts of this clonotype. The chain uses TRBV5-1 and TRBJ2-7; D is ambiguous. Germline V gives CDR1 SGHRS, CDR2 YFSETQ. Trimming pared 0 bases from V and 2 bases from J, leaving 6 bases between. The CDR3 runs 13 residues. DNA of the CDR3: TGCGCCAGCAGCTTGGGTGTTCCCTACGAGCAGTACTTC. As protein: CASSLGVPYEQYF. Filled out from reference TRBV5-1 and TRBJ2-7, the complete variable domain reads KAGVTQTPRYLIKTRGQQVTLSCSPISGHRSVSWYQQTPGQGLQFLFEYFSETQRNKGNFPGRFSGRQFSNSRSEMNVSTLELGDSALYLCASSLGVPYEQYFGPGTRLTVT.

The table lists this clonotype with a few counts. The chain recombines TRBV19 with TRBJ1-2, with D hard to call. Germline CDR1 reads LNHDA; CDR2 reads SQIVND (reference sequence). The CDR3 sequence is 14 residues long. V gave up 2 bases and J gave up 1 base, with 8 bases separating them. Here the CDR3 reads CASSIRGGNYGYTF. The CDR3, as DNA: TGTGCCAGTAGTATACGCGGCGGTAACTATGGCTACACCTTC.

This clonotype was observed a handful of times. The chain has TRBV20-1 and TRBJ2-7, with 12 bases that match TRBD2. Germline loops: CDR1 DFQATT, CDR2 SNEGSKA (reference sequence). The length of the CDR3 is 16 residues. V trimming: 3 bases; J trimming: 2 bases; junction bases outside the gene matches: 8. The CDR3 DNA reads TGCAGTGCTAGTCACATACTAGCGGGGGGACCCTACGAGCAGTACTTC. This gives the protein CSASHILAGGPYEQYF.

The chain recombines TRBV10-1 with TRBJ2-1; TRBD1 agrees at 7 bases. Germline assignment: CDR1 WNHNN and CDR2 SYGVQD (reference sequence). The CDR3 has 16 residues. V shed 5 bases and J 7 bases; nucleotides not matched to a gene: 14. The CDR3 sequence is CASSTTGVVARNEQFF. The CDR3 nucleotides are TGCGCCAGCAGTACTACAGGGGTCGTCGCTCGGAATGAGCAGTTCTTC.

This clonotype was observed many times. CDR3 in amino acids: CAWGPGTSDTQYF. CDR3 DNA sequence: TGTGCCTGGGGCCCCGGGACTTCAGATACGCAGTATTTT. The rearrangement links TRBV30 to TRBJ2-3; D may be TRBD2 (6 bases). Germline V gene lookup returns CDR1 GTSNPN and CDR2 SVGIG (reference sequence). With 5 bases removed from V and 4 bases from J, the gap between germline ends came to 13 bases. The CDR3 runs to 13 residues.

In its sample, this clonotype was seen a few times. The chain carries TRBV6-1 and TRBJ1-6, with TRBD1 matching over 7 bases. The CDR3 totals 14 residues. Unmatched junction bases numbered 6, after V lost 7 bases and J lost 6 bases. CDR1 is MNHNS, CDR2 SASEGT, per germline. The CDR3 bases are TGTGCCAGCACCGAGGCAGGGGGTAATTCACCCCTCCACTTT. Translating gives CASTEAGGNSPLHF.

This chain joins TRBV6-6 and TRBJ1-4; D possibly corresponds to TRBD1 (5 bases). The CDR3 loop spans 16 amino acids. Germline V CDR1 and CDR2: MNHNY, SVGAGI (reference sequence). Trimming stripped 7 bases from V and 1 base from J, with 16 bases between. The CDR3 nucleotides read TGTGCCAGCACCCCTGGACCTAGGGGAACTAATGAAAAACTGTTTTTT. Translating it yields CASTPGPRGTNEKLFF.

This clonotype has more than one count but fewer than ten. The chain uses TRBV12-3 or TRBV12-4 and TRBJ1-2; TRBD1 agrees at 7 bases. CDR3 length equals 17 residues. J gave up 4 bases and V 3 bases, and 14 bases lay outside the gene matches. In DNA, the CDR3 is TGTGCCAGCAGTTTTGGTGCGTTAAAGCGGGACAGCTATGGCTACACCTTC. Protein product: CASSFGALKRDSYGYTF.

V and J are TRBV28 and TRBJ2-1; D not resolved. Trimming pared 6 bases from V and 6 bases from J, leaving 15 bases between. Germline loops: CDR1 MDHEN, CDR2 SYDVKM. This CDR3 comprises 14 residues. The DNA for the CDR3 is TGTGCCAGCAGGCCACAAGACGCAACCAATGAGCAGTTCTTC. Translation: CASRPQDATNEQFF.

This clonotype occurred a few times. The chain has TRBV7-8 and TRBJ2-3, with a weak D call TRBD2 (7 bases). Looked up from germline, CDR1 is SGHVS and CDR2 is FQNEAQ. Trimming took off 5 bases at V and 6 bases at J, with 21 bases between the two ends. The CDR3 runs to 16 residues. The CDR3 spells CASSPGPGGAWDTQYF. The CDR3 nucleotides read TGTGCCAGCAGCCCCGGTCCGGGGGGCGCATGGGATACGCAGTATTTT.

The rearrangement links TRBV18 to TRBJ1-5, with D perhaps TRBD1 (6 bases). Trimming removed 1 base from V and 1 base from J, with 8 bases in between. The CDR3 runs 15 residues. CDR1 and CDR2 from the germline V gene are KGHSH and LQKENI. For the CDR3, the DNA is TGTGCCAGCTCACCACGGGGGCAAAGCAATCAGCCCCAGCATTTT. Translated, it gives CASSPRGQSNQPQHF.

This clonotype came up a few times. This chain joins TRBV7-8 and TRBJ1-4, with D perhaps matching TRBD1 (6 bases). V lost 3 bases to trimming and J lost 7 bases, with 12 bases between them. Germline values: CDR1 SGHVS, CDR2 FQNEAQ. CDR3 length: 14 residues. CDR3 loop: CASSFWGRSEKLFF. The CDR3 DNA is TGTGCCAGCAGCTTTTGGGGGCGAAGTGAAAAACTGTTTTTT.

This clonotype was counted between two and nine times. The CDR3 sequence is CASSRAASNEQFF. CDR3 bases: TGTGCCAGCAGCCGGGCGGCTTCTAATGAGCAGTTCTTC. The chain recombines TRBV4-2 with TRBJ2-1; unclear D gene. The CDR3 loop spans 13 amino acids. V lost 4 bases and J lost 7, with 11 bases in between. The germline V gene has CDR1 LGHNA and CDR2 YNFKEQ.

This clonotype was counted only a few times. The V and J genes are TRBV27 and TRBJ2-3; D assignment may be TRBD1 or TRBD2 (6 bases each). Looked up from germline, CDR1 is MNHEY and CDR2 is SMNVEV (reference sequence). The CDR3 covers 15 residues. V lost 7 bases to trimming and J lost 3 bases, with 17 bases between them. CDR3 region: CASKTGARGTDTQYF. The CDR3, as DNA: TGTGCCAGCAAAACGGGGGCCCGGGGAACAGATACGCAGTATTTT.

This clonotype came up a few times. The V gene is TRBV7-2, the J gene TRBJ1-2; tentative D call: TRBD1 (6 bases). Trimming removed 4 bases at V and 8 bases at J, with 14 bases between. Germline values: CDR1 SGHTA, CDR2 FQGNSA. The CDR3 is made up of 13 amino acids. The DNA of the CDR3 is TGTGCCAGCAGCTCCCGACAGGTTGGAGGCTACACCTTC. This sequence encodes CASSSRQVGGYTF. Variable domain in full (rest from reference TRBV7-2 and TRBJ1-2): GAGVSQSPSNKVTEKGKDVELRCDPISGHTALYWYRQSLGQGLEFLIYFQGNSAPDKSGLPSDRFSAERTGGSVSTLTIQRTQQEDSAVYLCASSSRQVGGYTFGSGTRLTVV.

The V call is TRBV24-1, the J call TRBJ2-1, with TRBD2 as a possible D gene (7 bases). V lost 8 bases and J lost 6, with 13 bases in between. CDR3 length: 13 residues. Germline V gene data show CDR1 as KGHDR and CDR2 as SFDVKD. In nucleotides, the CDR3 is TGTGCCACCAAAGAGGGGGGGTGCAATGAGCAGTTCTTC. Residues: CATKEGGCNEQFF.

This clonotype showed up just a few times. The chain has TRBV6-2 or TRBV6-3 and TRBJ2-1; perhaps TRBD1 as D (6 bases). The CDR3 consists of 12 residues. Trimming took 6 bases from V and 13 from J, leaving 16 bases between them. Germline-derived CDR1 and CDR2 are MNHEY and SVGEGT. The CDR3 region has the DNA TGTGCCAGCAGCATGCACAGGGAGCTCCAGTTCTTC. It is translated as CASSMHRELQFF.

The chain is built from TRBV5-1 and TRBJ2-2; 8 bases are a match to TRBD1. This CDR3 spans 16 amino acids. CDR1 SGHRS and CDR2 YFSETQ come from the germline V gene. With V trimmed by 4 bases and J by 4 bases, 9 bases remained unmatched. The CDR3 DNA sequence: TGCGCCAGCAGCACCGACCCGACAGGGGTCACCGGGGAGCTGTTTTTT. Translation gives CASSTDPTGVTGELFF. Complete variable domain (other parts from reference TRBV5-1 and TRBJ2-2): KAGVTQTPRYLIKTRGQQVTLSCSPISGHRSVSWYQQTPGQGLQFLFEYFSETQRNKGNFPGRFSGRQFSNSRSEMNVSTLELGDSALYLCASSTDPTGVTGELFFGEGSRLTVL.